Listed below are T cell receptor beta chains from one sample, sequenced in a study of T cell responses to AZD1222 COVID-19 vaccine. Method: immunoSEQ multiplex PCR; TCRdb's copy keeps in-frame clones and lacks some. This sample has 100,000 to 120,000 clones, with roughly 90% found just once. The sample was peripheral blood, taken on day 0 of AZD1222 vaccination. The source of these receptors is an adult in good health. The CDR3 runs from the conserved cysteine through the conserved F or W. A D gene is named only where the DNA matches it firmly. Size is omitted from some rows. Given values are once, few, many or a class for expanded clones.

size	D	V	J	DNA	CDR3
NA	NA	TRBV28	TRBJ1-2	TGTGCCAGCAATCGGGGACTCGCGGGCTACACCTTC	CASNRGLAGYTF
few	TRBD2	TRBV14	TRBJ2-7	TGTGCCAGCAGCAATAGCGGGGGGAACGAGCAGTACTTC	CASSNSGGNEQYF
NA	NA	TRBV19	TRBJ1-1	TGTGCCAGTACCATCCTGGCAGGAAGCACTGAAGCTTTCTTT	CASTILAGSTEAFF
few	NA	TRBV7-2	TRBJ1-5	TGTGCCAGCAGCGTCCGGGGGAATCAGCCCCAGCATTTT	CASSVRGNQPQHF
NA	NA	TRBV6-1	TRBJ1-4	TGTGCCAGCAGCGAAGTAGGGAGGGGGGAAAAACTGTTTTTT	CASSEVGRGEKLFF
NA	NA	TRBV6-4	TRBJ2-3	TGTGCCAGCATGCGATTAAGCACAGATACGCAGTATTTT	CASMRLSTDTQYF
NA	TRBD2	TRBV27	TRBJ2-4	TGTGCCAGCAGCCTGGGCGGGACTAGCGGGGTGGGACTAGCCAAAAACATTCAGTACTTC	CASSLGGTSGVGLAKNIQYF
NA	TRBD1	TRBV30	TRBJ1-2	TGTGCCTGGGACAGGGAATACCGTTCCTATGGCTACACCTTC	CAWDREYRSYGYTF
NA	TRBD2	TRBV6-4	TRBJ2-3	TGTGCCAGCAGTGACGGAGCGGGGGGGCATGCGGATACGCAGTATTTT	CASSDGAGGHADTQYF
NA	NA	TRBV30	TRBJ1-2	TGTGCCTGGAGCCAGGGACCGGATGGCTACACCTTC	CAWSQGPDGYTF
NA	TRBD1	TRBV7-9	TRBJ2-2	TGTGCCAGCAGCTCCTCGGGACAGCACACCGGGGAGCTGTTTTTT	CASSSSGQHTGELFF
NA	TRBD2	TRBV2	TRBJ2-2	TGTGCCAGAACTAGCGGGGGCTCACCTTACGGGGAGCTGTTTTTT	CARTSGGSPYGELFF
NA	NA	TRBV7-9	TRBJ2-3	TGTGCCAGCAGCTTTGACGGGGGCACAGATACGCAGTATTTT	CASSFDGGTDTQYF
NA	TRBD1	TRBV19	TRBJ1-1	TGTGCCAGTGCGAGGGACAGGAACACTGAAGCTTTCTTT	CASARDRNTEAFF
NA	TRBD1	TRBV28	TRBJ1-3	TGTGCCAGCAGTTCCTCCGGGACAGGTATCTCTGGAAACACCATATATTTT	CASSSSGTGISGNTIYF
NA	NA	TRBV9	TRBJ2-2	TGTGCCAGCAGCGCAGGGGCCCGCAACACCGGGGAGCTGTTTTTT	CASSAGARNTGELFF
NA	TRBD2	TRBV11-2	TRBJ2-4	TGTGCCAGCAGCTTAATGAGCGGGGGTTACCTAGCCAAAAACATTCAGTACTTC	CASSLMSGGYLAKNIQYF
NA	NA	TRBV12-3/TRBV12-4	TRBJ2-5	TGTGCCAGCAGTTTCCGGAGCAAAGAGACCCAGTACTTC	CASSFRSKETQYF
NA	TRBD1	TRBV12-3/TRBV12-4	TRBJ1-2	TGTGCCAGCAGTGAGACAGGGGTCTATGGCTACACCTTC	CASSETGVYGYTF
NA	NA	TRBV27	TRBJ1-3	TGTGCCAGCAGTCCACAGGGAGGGGGAAACACCATATATTTT	CASSPQGGGNTIYF
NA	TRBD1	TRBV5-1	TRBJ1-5	TGCGCCAGCAGCTTGGTGGCCCCACAGGGGCCGAGCAATCAGCCCCAGCATTTT	CASSLVAPQGPSNQPQHF
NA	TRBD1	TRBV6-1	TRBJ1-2	TGTGCCAGCAGTGAAAAACCCGGGACAGGATATGGCTACACCTTC	CASSEKPGTGYGYTF
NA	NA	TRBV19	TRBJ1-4	TGTGCCAGTAGTATTTATCAGGGCGTGATTGGTGAAAAACTGTTTTTT	CASSIYQGVIGEKLFF
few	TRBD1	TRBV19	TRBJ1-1	TGTGCCAGTAGCCTACAGGGGGCGAACACTGAAGCTTTCTTT	CASSLQGANTEAFF